The rows below give T cell receptor beta chains drawn from one sample of a study of Ad26.COV2.S vaccination and SARS-CoV-2 variants. Assay: immunoSEQ multiplex PCR; the TCRdb copy retains only in-frame clones and omits some. The data contain more than 300,000 clones, approximately 86% of them singletons. The starting material was peripheral blood, obtained in a trial of Ad26.COV2.S vaccine versus placebo. The source is a person aged 18-65 years who received the Ad26.COV2.S COVID-19 vaccine or a placebo. CDR3s include the opening cysteine and the closing phenylalanine or tryptophan. A D gene is named only where the DNA matches it firmly. Clone size is shown for a subset of rows, as once, few, many or a class of expanded clone.

v_call: TRBV10-1; cdr3_length: 15; clone_size: -; d_call: -; j_call: TRBJ2-7; cdr3_aa: CASTGEGEDPYEQYF; cdr3_nt: TGCGCCAGCACTGGGGAAGGCGAGGACCCCTACGAGCAGTACTTC
v_call: TRBV12-3/TRBV12-4; cdr3_length: 13; clone_size: -; d_call: TRBD1; j_call: TRBJ2-1; cdr3_aa: CASSELIQGALFF; cdr3_nt: TGTGCCAGCAGCGAACTTATACAGGGGGCACTGTTCTTC
v_call: TRBV4-1; cdr3_length: 15; clone_size: -; d_call: -; j_call: TRBJ2-7; cdr3_aa: CASSQGAGITYEQYF; cdr3_nt: TGCGCCAGCAGCCAAGGGGCTGGTATCACCTACGAGCAGTACTTC
v_call: TRBV5-4; cdr3_length: 15; clone_size: -; d_call: -; j_call: TRBJ2-3; cdr3_aa: CASSLRGQSTDTQYF; cdr3_nt: TGTGCCAGCAGCTTGCGCGGACAGAGCACAGATACGCAGTATTTT
v_call: TRBV4-1; cdr3_length: 15; clone_size: -; d_call: TRBD1; j_call: TRBJ1-5; cdr3_aa: CASSQSGQGAQPQHF; cdr3_nt: TGCGCCAGCAGCCAGTCTGGACAGGGGGCTCAGCCCCAGCATTTT
v_call: TRBV7-2; cdr3_length: 14; clone_size: -; d_call: -; j_call: TRBJ2-3; cdr3_aa: CASSSEDFTDTQYF; cdr3_nt: TGTGCCAGCAGCTCCGAGGACTTCACAGATACGCAGTATTTT
v_call: TRBV13; cdr3_length: 13; clone_size: -; d_call: -; j_call: TRBJ2-7; cdr3_aa: CASSLDNSYEQYF; cdr3_nt: TGTGCCAGCAGCTTGGATAATTCCTATGAGCAGTACTTC
v_call: TRBV7-2; cdr3_length: 14; clone_size: few; d_call: -; j_call: TRBJ2-2; cdr3_aa: CASSKRQGLGELFF; cdr3_nt: TGTGCCAGCAGCAAGAGACAGGGACTCGGGGAGCTGTTTTTT
v_call: TRBV5-1; cdr3_length: 15; clone_size: many; d_call: -; j_call: TRBJ2-5; cdr3_aa: CASSLDRVGVETQYF; cdr3_nt: TGCGCCAGCAGCTTGGACCGGGTAGGGGTAGAGACCCAGTACTTC
v_call: TRBV27; cdr3_length: 17; clone_size: -; d_call: TRBD1; j_call: TRBJ2-6; cdr3_aa: CASSSGQGRSGANVLTF; cdr3_nt: TGTGCCAGCAGTTCAGGACAGGGACGCTCTGGGGCCAACGTCCTGACTTTC
v_call: TRBV6-5; cdr3_length: 14; clone_size: -; d_call: TRBD1; j_call: TRBJ1-2; cdr3_aa: CASSHDRVDYGYTF; cdr3_nt: TGTGCCAGCAGCCACGACAGGGTTGACTATGGCTACACCTTC
v_call: TRBV5-1; cdr3_length: 16; clone_size: -; d_call: -; j_call: TRBJ1-5; cdr3_aa: CARDLPTARSNQPQHF; cdr3_nt: TGCGCCAGAGACTTACCGACGGCACGTAGCAATCAGCCCCAGCATTTT
v_call: TRBV7-2; cdr3_length: 15; clone_size: -; d_call: -; j_call: TRBJ2-2; cdr3_aa: CASPPMEVYTGELFF; cdr3_nt: TGTGCCAGTCCCCCGATGGAGGTATACACCGGGGAGCTGTTTTTT
v_call: TRBV6-5; cdr3_length: 14; clone_size: -; d_call: -; j_call: TRBJ2-1; cdr3_aa: CASSTRIPYNEQFF; cdr3_nt: TGTGCCAGCAGTACCCGAATCCCCTACAATGAGCAGTTCTTC
v_call: TRBV6-5; cdr3_length: 11; clone_size: few; d_call: TRBD1; j_call: TRBJ1-2; cdr3_aa: CASSQGQGILF; cdr3_nt: TGTGCCAGCAGTCAGGGACAGGGAATCCTTTTC